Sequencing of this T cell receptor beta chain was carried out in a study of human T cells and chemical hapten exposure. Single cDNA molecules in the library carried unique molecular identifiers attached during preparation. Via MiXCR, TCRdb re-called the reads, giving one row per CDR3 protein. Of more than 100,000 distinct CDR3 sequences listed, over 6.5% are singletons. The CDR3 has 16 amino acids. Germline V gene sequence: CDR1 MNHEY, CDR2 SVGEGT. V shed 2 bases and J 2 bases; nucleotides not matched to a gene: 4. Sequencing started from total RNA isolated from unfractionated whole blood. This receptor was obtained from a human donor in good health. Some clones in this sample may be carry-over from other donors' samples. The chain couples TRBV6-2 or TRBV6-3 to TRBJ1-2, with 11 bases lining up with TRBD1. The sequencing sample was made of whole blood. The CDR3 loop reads CASSYNWDRGNYGYTF. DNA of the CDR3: TGTGCCAGCAGTTACAACTGGGACAGGGGGAACTATGGCTACACCTTC.